This T cell receptor (beta chain) appears in the sequencing data of a study of T cells in Graves' hyperthyroidism and ophthalmopathy (dated by TCRdb to 2018 to 2020). For context, the study as a whole: Peripheral blood samples were taken at initial diagnosis, before any treatment was given. To identify distinguishing TCR V-J signatures, a discovery cohort of some 99 patients was used, comprising 40 to 45 with Graves' ophthalmopathy and around 57 with stable Graves' hyperthyroidism. Prospective prediction of ophthalmopathy was tested in an independent validation cohort of some 19 hyperthyroidism patients and 17 patients who later progressed to ophthalmopathy. The roughly 100 discovery patients were randomly divided into training and test sets at a 7:3 ratio. In more than 5 Graves' hyperthyroidism patients, the study also compared T-cell repertoires from thyroid tissue with T-cell repertoires from blood. Once sampling was done, hyperthyroidism patients were given methimazole at a starting dose of 30 mg daily, whereas ophthalmopathy patients were given high-dose intravenous methylprednisolone. TCR Vbeta CDR3 sequencing of 130 to 150 peripheral blood samples (fewer than 45 ophthalmopathy, some 75 hyperthyroidism and some 17 progressor patients) is reported in the paper. The paper's findings and limits, for the study overall: Sample size was not statistically predetermined, and investigators were not blinded to group allocation. Most expanded thyroid clonotypes (frequency above 0.001) were also detected in blood, suggesting blood repertoires may reflect thyroid immune responses. In validation, progression to ophthalmopathy was predicted by the model with roughly 71% sensitivity and around 75% specificity, a median of around 5.9 months before onset. A model built on a 13 V-J signature distinguished ophthalmopathy from stable hyperthyroidism, reaching roughly 88% sensitivity and around 81% specificity in cross-validation and 80%/75% in testing.

Ophthalmopathy patients had moderately to severely active disease, Clinical Activity Score of at least 3, NOSPECS grade of at least 4, and duration under 3 months. Patients with uncontrolled infections, other autoimmune diseases, pregnancy or lactation were excluded. Diagnoses relied on clinical symptoms, serum thyroxine and TRAb, thyroid ultrasound and orbital computed tomography. Ficoll-Paque density gradient centrifugation was used to isolate PBMCs from about 9.4 ml of fresh peripheral blood. Total RNA was extracted using Trizol reagent, and RNA quality was assessed on an Agilent 2100 Bioanalyzer. The TCR beta CDR3 regions were amplified from the RNA transcripts. A first-round RT-PCR of the TCR CDR3 used the HTBI primer set with the Qiagen OneStep RT-PCR kit. Libraries were constructed in a second round of multiplex PCR, after which size selection and purification were performed. Libraries were sequenced paired-end with 100 bp reads on an Illumina HiSeq2000. Per the authors' processing: Raw data were processed with SOAPnuke, discarding reads with adapters, uncalled bases, mean Phred below 15, or no exact constant-primer or identifier match. COPE v1.2.5 was used to merge high-quality paired reads, and clonotypes were defined as unique nucleotide sequences. MiTCR v1.1 was used to align clonotypes to the IMGT TRBV, TRBD and TRBJ reference segments. Analysis was restricted to V-J combinations with a frequency above 0.0001, which covered about 99% of repertoires. A TCS score was defined as the ratio between F50 (clonal expansion) and ExV (chaos), using BLOSUM62-based TCRdist between CDR3 peptides within each V-J. Welch's t-statistics and random forest reduced some 510 V-J features to 13, which were used in a naive Bayes classifier (R e1071). TCRdb reprocessed the public reads (quality trimming at Q25 with fastp, clone calling with MiXCR) and kept in-frame beta chains. CDR3 protein sequences are deduplicated, and each keeps its most common genes and DNA. The V and J calls follow TCRdb's processing rather than the paper's. The sample profile shows about 640,000 distinct CDR3 sequences; less than 25% of them were found once. In total, the top ten clones hold 30% to 40% of the sample.

This clonotype was picked up a small number of times. There is no known antigen for this receptor. Per-base quality was not reported, and no clone a single base away is much larger than it. The CDR3 starts with the cysteine, ends with the phenylalanine, and has 15 residues. CDR3 DNA is the only sequence kept; it has 45 bases, read in frame from the first base. V drops 6 bases and J drops 3 bases, leaving 18 bases in between. From a lookup of the germline V gene, CDR1 and CDR2 are MNHNS and SASEGT. Material for sequencing was blood. This clonotype was sampled from a man aged 25 to 40 with Graves' ophthalmopathy. The V and J segments used are TRBV6-1 and TRBJ2-7; the D gene cannot be resolved beyond TRBD1 or TRBD2, each matching 5 bases. The CDR3 protein: CASSMYRDGIYEQYF. In nucleotides, the sequence is TGTGCCAGCAGCATGTACCGGGACGGAATCTACGAGCAGTACTTC.